The 7 T cell receptor beta chains given below trace back to one sample, sequenced in a study of cytomegalovirus exposure and HLA in healthy donors. PCR primers comprised 60 Vbeta and 13 Jbeta primers. The protocol was immunoSEQ multiplex PCR, while the TCRdb copy is restricted to in-frame clones and leaves out a portion. Of about 200,000 clones listed, 86% are singletons. Sequenced sample: PBMCs. Source of these receptors: a woman in her twenties or thirties in good health and CMV-seronegative.

The rearrangement uses TRBV30 and TRBJ2-1; D gene unclear. Trimming removed 4 bases at V and 8 bases at J, with 12 bases between. Germline V gives CDR1 GTSNPN, CDR2 SVGIG (reference sequence). The CDR3 length is 12 residues. Written as DNA, the CDR3 is TGTGCCTGGACCCCTATAATCCATGAGCAGTTCTTC. This translates into CAWTPIIHEQFF.

The chain combines TRBV11-2 with TRBJ2-1; 8 bases agree with TRBD1. The CDR3 is 17 amino acids. V lost 5 bases, J lost 1 base, and 10 bases stayed unmatched. Germline assignment: CDR1 SGHAT and CDR2 FQNNGV. CDR3 bases: TGTGCCAGCAGCACCGACAGGGGAGAAACTTCCTACAATGAGCAGTTCTTC. The encoded protein is CASSTDRGETSYNEQFF.

The chain recombines TRBV10-2 with TRBJ2-6; a weak D match, TRBD1 (5 bases). The CDR3 totals 15 residues. V shed 4 bases and J shed 4 bases, with 11 bases lying between them. CDR1 and CDR2 (germline): WSHSY, SAAADI. CDR3 nucleotides: TGCGCCAGCAGTGTCCAGGGAACCGGGGCCAACGTCCTGACTTTC. Translated: CASSVQGTGANVLTF.

The sample holds many counts of this clone. This chain joins TRBV2 and TRBJ2-1; 7 bases line up with TRBD1. V shed 7 bases, J shed 7 bases, and the junction held 10 bases outside the gene matches. Germline V gene lookup returns CDR1 SNHLY and CDR2 FYNNEI. The CDR3 loop spans 14 amino acids. The CDR3 is CASTWDSSRNEQFF. The CDR3 nucleotides are TGTGCCAGCACCTGGGACAGTTCAAGGAATGAGCAGTTCTTC. Complete variable domain (other parts from reference TRBV2 and TRBJ2-1): EPEVTQTPSHQVTQMGQEVILRCVPISNHLYFYWYRQILGQKVEFLVSFYNNEISEKSEIFDDQFSVERPDGSNFTLKIRSTKLEDSAMYFCASTWDSSRNEQFFGPGTRLTVL.

The chain is built from TRBV7-9 and TRBJ1-1; D is perhaps TRBD1 (5 bases). The CDR3 runs to 14 residues. Germline V gives CDR1 SEHNR, CDR2 FQNEAQ (reference sequence). With 5 bases removed from V and 10 bases from J, the gap between germline ends came to 20 bases. As DNA, the CDR3 is TGTGCCAGCAGCCCGAATTGGAGGGACGCAGGAGCTTTCTTT. It translates to CASSPNWRDAGAFF. Supplemented by reference TRBV7-9 and TRBJ1-1, the full variable domain reads DTGVSQNPRHKITKRGQNVTFRCDPISEHNRLYWYRQTLGQGPEFLTYFQNEAQLEKSRLLSDRFSAERPKGSFSTLEIQRTEQGDSAMYLCASSPNWRDAGAFFGQGTRLTVV.

The J gene is TRBJ1-2, the V gene TRBV19; D remains ambiguous. V was shortened by 10 bases and J by 0 bases, with 6 bases between the two germline ends. CDR1 LNHDA and CDR2 SQIVND come from the germline V gene (reference sequence). This CDR3 contains 11 residues. CDR3 sequence (DNA): TGTGCCATCCTAGCTAACTATGGCTACACCTTC. Its protein product is CAILANYGYTF.

This chain links TRBV6-1 with TRBJ1-1; D may be TRBD1 (6 bases). The CDR3 has 12 amino acids. The germline V gene encodes CDR1 MNHNS and CDR2 SASEGT. With 11 bases removed from V and 1 base from J, the gap between germline ends came to 11 bases. CDR3 amino acids: CAGGQQNTEAFF. CDR3 in DNA: TGTGCCGGCGGACAGCAGAACACTGAAGCTTTCTTT.